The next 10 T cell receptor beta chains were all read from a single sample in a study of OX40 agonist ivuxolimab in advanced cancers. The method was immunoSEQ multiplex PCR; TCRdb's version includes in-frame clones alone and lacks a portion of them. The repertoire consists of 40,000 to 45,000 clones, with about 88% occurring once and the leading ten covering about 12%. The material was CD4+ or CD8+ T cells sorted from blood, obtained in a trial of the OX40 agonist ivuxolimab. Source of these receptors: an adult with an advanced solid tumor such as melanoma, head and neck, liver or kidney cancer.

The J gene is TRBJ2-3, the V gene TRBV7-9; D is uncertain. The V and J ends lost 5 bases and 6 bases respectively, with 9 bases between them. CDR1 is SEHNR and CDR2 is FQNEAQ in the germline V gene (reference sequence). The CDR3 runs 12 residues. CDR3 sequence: CASSPSADTQYF. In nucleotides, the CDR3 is TGTGCCAGCAGCCCGAGTGCCGATACGCAGTATTTT.

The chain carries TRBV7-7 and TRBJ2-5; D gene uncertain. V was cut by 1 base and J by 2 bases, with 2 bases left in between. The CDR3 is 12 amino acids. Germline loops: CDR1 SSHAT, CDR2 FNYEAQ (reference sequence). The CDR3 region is CASSLGQETQYF. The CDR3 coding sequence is TGTGCCAGCAGCTTAGGGCAAGAGACCCAGTACTTC. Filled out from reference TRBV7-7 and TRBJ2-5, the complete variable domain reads GAGVSQSPRYKVTKRGQDVTLRCDPISSHATLYWYQQALGQGPEFLTYFNYEAQPDKSGLPSDRFSAERPEGSISTLTIQRTEQRDSAMYRCASSLGQETQYFGPGTRLLVL.

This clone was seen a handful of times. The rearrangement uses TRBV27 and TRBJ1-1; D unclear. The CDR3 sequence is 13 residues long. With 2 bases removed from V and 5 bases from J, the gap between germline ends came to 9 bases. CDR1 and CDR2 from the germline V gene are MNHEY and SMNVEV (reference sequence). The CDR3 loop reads CASSLGLGTEAFF. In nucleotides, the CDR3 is TGTGCCAGCAGTTTAGGTTTAGGAACTGAAGCTTTCTTT.

The CDR3 DNA is TGTGCCAGCAGCGGGCCCGGGGGTAGCTCCTACAATGAGCAGTTCTTC. This encodes CASSGPGGSSYNEQFF. The chain joins TRBV9 to TRBJ2-1; a possible D gene is TRBD2 (6 bases). CDR1 SGDLS and CDR2 YYNGEE come from the germline V gene. V was clipped by 3 bases and J by 0 bases, with 13 bases between them. CDR3 length: 16 residues.

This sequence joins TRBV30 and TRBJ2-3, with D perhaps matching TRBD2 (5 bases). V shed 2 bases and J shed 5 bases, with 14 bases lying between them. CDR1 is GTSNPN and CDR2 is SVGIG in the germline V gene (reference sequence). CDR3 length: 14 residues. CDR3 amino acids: CAWSPRGDLDTQYF. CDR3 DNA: TGTGCCTGGAGTCCTCGGGGAGATCTAGATACGCAGTATTTT.

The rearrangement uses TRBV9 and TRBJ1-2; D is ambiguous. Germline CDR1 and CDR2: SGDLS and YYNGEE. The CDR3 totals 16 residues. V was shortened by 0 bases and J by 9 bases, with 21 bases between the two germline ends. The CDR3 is CASSVGGGGPVMSYTF. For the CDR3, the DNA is TGTGCCAGCAGCGTAGGAGGTGGCGGACCGGTGATGAGCTACACCTTC.

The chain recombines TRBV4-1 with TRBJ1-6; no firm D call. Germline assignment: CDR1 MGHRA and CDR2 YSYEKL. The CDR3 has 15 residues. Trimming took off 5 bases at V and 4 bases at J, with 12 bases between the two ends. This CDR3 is CASSLGRTYNSPLHF. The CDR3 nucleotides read TGCGCCAGCAGCTTAGGACGGACGTATAATTCACCCCTCCACTTT.

The CDR3: CATSRDEEEAFF. CDR3 bases: TGTGCCACCAGCAGAGATGAGGAAGAAGCTTTCTTT. V gene TRBV15 combines with J gene TRBJ1-1, with no clear D. CDR3 length equals 12 residues. The germline V gene encodes CDR1 LNHNV and CDR2 YYDKDF (reference sequence). The ends were cut back, 0 bases at V and 8 bases at J, with 7 bases in the middle.

CDR3 nucleotides: TGTGCCAGCAGCTTAGCGAGCAGGGGGCTTTTCTATGGCTACACCTTC. Its translation: CASSLASRGLFYGYTF. The chain joins TRBV7-9 to TRBJ1-2; 8 bases are a match to TRBD1. The CDR3 covers 16 residues. The germline V gene has CDR1 SEHNR and CDR2 FQNEAQ (reference sequence). The ends lost 0 bases at V and 4 bases at J; junction bases unmatched: 7. Filled out from reference TRBV7-9 and TRBJ1-2, the complete variable domain reads DTGVSQNPRHKITKRGQNVTFRCDPISEHNRLYWYRQTLGQGPEFLTYFQNEAQLEKSRLLSDRFSAERPKGSFSTLEIQRTEQGDSAMYLCASSLASRGLFYGYTFGSGTRLTVV.

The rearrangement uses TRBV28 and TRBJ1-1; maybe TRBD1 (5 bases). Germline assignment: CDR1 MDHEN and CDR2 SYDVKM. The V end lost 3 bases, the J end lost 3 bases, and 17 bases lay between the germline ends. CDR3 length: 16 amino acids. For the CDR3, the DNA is TGTGCCAGCAGTTTTCGCCGAGCCGCAGGGTACACTGAAGCTTTCTTT. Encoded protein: CASSFRRAAGYTEAFF.